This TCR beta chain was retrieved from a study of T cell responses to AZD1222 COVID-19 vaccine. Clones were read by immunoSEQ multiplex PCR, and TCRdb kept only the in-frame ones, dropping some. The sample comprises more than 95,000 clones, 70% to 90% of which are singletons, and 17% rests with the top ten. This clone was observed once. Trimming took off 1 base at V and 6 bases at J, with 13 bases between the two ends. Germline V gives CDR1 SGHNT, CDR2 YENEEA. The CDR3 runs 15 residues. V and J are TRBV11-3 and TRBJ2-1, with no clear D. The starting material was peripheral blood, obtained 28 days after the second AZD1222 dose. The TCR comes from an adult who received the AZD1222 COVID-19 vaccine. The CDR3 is CASSLVLAGPNEQFF. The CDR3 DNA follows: TGTGCCAGCAGCTTAGTATTAGCTGGGCCCAATGAGCAGTTCTTC.